This TCR beta chain is from a study of cytotoxic CD8 clonotypes in ibrutinib-treated CLL. Overall study context: Across samples, productive templates numbered approximately 260,000 and productive rearrangements reached approximately 100,000 on average.

Looked up from germline, CDR1 is MNHNY and CDR2 is SVGAGI (reference sequence). V was trimmed by 2 bases and J by 3 bases, leaving 11 bases between them. The CDR3 covers 14 residues. Only in-frame clones appear in the TCRdb table, and some are missing; sequencing was by immunoSEQ multiplex PCR. The table records 15,000 to 20,000 clones, about 64% of them present only once. The sequencing used PBMCs, collected after 12 months of ibrutinib treatment. This chain connects TRBV6-6 to TRBJ2-7; TRBD2 might be the D (5 bases). The receptor's source is a human donor with chronic lymphocytic leukemia. The DNA for the CDR3 is TGTGCCAGCAGTTACCCAACCGGGGACTACGAGCAGTACTTC. This gives the protein CASSYPTGDYEQYF.